These 9 T cell receptor beta chains were sequenced from one sample in a study of blood T cell repertoires in COVID-19. Sequencing used immunoSEQ multiplex PCR; TCRdb keeps in-frame clones, though not all of them. Of tens of thousands of clones in the sample, just over 85% were seen once. Sequenced: peripheral blood. All receptors come from a man of 80 years or more with acute or convalescent COVID-19.

The chain links TRBV4-2 to TRBJ2-3, with D perhaps TRBD2 (5 bases). Trimming took 1 base from V and 2 from J, leaving 10 bases between them. CDR3 length equals 15 residues. The germline V gene has CDR1 LGHNA and CDR2 YNFKEQ. The CDR3 reads CASSQATGITDTQYF. The CDR3 DNA follows: TGTGCCAGCAGCCAAGCCACGGGAATCACAGATACGCAGTATTTT.

A remark on this clone: The germline gene is not matched at one end of the junction; a read error may be the cause. The V call is TRBV9, the J call TRBJ2-3; no definite D call. CDR1 is SGDLS, CDR2 YYNGEE, per germline. The CDR3 runs to 12 residues. DNA for the CDR3: TGTGCCAGCAGCCTGCGCACGGATACGCAGTATTTT. Translating it yields CASSLRTDTQYF. Looking up the rest from reference TRBV9 and TRBJ2-3 gives the full variable domain: DSGVTQTPKHLITATGQRVTLRCSPRSGDLSVYWYQQSLDQGLQFLIQYYNGEERAKGNILERFSAQQFPDLHSELNLSSLELGDSALYFCASSLRTDTQYFGPGTRLTVL.

The chain recombines TRBV5-1 with TRBJ1-1, with TRBD1 identical over 7 bases. This CDR3 spans 15 amino acids. Germline V gene lookup returns CDR1 SGHRS and CDR2 YFSETQ. J was trimmed by 8 bases and V by 0 bases; bases with no gene match: 10. The CDR3 DNA reads TGCGCCAGCAGCTTGGGTCCGGGGACAGCTAGAGAAGCTTTCTTT. Protein: CASSLGPGTAREAFF.

This chain joins TRBV4-1 and TRBJ2-3; maybe TRBD2 (6 bases). Trimming took 0 bases from V and 4 from J, leaving 14 bases between them. Germline CDR1 is MGHRA and CDR2 is YSYEKL. The CDR3 spans 16 residues. CDR3 DNA sequence: TGCGCCAGCAGCCAAGACTGGGGGGACTTTGCAGATACGCAGTATTTT. It encodes CASSQDWGDFADTQYF.

This chain joins TRBV5-1 and TRBJ1-4; 9 nucleotides agree with TRBD1. The V and J ends lost 4 bases and 6 bases, in that order; junction bases with no gene match: 4. This CDR3 comprises 14 residues. The germline gives CDR1 SGHRS, CDR2 YFSETQ. The CDR3 DNA follows: TGCGCCAGCAGCGCTGACAGGGGGGATGAAAAACTGTTTTTT. Translating it yields CASSADRGDEKLFF.

The chain uses TRBV19 and TRBJ2-3; 8 bases are a match to TRBD1. This CDR3 is built from 14 residues. J lost 6 bases, V lost 1 base, and 3 bases had no gene match. In germline, CDR1 is LNHDA, CDR2 SQIVND (reference sequence). As DNA, the CDR3 is TGTGCCAGTAGTATAGTCCAGGGGGCGGATACGCAGTATTTT. Encoded protein: CASSIVQGADTQYF.

This clone turned up a few times. The genes are TRBV7-9 and TRBJ1-6; D may be TRBD1 (6 bases). This CDR3 contains 16 residues. Germline CDR1 reads SEHNR; CDR2 reads FQNEAQ (reference sequence). V dropped 2 bases and J dropped 0 bases, with 8 bases sitting between them. CDR3 coding DNA: TGTGCCAGCAGCTTACAGGGGAGCTCCTATAATTCACCCCTCCACTTT. It codes for CASSLQGSSYNSPLHF.

The chain links TRBV5-1 to TRBJ1-2, with D possibly TRBD1 on 5 matching bases. Germline V gives CDR1 SGHRS, CDR2 YFSETQ. Trimming shortened V by 4 bases and J by 1 base, and 11 bases separated the two germline ends. The CDR3 spans 14 residues. DNA for the CDR3: TGCGCCAGCAGCAGCCAGCAGGGTAACTATGGCTACACCTTC. Translated: CASSSQQGNYGYTF.

In this sample, this clone turned up once. The V call is TRBV7-6, the J call TRBJ2-2, with D unclear. Trimming removed 7 bases from V and 0 bases from J, with 12 bases in between. The CDR3 covers 15 residues. Germline V gene lookup returns CDR1 SGHVS and CDR2 FNYEAQ. In nucleotides, the CDR3 is TGTGCCAGCACCGTAACAGCTACGAACACCGGGGAGCTGTTTTTT. This codes for CASTVTATNTGELFF.